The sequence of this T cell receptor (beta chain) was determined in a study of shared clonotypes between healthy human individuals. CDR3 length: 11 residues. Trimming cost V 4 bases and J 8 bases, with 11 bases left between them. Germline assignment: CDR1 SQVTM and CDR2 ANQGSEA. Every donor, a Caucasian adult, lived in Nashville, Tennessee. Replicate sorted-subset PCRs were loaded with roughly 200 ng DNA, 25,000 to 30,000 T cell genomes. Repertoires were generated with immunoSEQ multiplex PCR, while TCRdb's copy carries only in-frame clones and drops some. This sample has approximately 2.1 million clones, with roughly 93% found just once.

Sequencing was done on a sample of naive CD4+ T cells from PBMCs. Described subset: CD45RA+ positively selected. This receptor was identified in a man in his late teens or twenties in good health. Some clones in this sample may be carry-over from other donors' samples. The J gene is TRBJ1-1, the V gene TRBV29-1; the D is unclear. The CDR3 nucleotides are TGCAGCGTTGCGATAGACGGAGAAGCTTTCTTT. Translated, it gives CSVAIDGEAFF.